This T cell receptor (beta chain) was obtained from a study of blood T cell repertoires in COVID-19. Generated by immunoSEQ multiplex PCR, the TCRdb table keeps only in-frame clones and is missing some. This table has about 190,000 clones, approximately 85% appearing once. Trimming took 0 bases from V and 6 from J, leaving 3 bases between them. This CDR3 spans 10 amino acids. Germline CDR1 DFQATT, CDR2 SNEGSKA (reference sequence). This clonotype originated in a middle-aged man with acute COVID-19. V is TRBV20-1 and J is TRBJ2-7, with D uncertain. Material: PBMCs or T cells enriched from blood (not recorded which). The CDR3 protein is CSARELEQYF. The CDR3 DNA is TGCAGTGCTAGAGAACTCGAGCAGTACTTC.